These T cell receptor beta chains were read from a single sample in a study of T cells after yellow fever vaccination. TCRdb re-analysed the 5' RACE reads in MiXCR, keeping a single row per CDR3 protein. Counted here are under 550,000 distinct CDR3 sequences, about a fifth occurring once; the ten biggest clones make up roughly a sixth. This sample comprised PBMCs, obtained less than 25 days after the first yellow fever vaccination. The receptors were sampled from a man between 18 and 35 years old who received the YFV17D yellow fever vaccine. The CDR3 runs from the conserved cysteine through the conserved F or W. D genes are given only for firm matches. Expanded clones get a size class; other rows say once, few or many, or leave the size out.

D gene,J gene,clone size,V gene,CDR3 protein,CDR3 DNA
.,TRBJ2-5,.,TRBV9,CASSPADFETQYF,TGTGCCAGCAGCCCAGCCGACTTTGAGACCCAGTACTTC
.,TRBJ2-3,.,TRBV7-3,CASSLFTDYTDTQYF,TGTGCCAGCAGCTTGTTCACGGATTACACAGATACGCAGTATTTT
TRBD1,TRBJ1-1,.,TRBV6-1,CASIRGQANTEAFF,TGTGCCAGCATCAGGGGACAGGCGAACACTGAAGCTTTCTTT
TRBD1,TRBJ1-3,few,TRBV12-3/TRBV12-4,CASSSGGTGRTGNTIYF,TGTGCCAGCAGTTCGGGGGGGACAGGGCGGACTGGAAACACCATATATTTT
TRBD1,TRBJ1-1,few,TRBV20-1,CSARDEGAWTEAFF,TGCAGTGCTAGAGATGAGGGGGCCTGGACTGAAGCTTTCTTT
TRBD2,TRBJ2-5,.,TRBV19,CASATGTRQETQYF,TGTGCCAGTGCGACCGGGACTAGGCAAGAGACCCAGTACTTC
.,TRBJ2-2,.,TRBV6-2/TRBV6-3,CASTKGGHMRTGELFF,TGTGCCAGCACCAAAGGGGGACACATGAGGACCGGGGAGCTGTTTTTT
TRBD1,TRBJ2-2,few,TRBV5-1,CASSLVDRERLAGELFF,TGCGCCAGCAGCTTGGTGGACAGGGAACGTTTAGCCGGGGAGCTGTTTTTT
.,TRBJ2-5,.,TRBV20-1,CSASPSRVLRETQYF,TGCAGTGCTAGCCCAAGCAGGGTTTTAAGAGAGACCCAGTACTTC
.,TRBJ1-3,.,TRBV7-6,CASSLAPWRSGGNTIYF,TGTGCCAGCAGCTTAGCCCCTTGGCGATCGGGCGGAAACACCATATATTTT
.,TRBJ2-3,few,TRBV6-4,CASRPDRSTDTQYF,TGTGCCAGCAGGCCGGACAGAAGCACAGATACGCAGTATTTT
.,TRBJ1-1,few,TRBV4-3,CASSQDMGEGVTEAFF,TGCGCCAGCAGCCAAGACATGGGGGAGGGGGTAACTGAAGCTTTCTTT
.,TRBJ1-1,.,TRBV5-1,CASSFRWGNTEAFF,TGCGCCAGCAGCTTTAGATGGGGGAACACTGAAGCTTTCTTT
.,TRBJ2-2,few,TRBV4-1,CASSQDIPSRYLKRGDRAGELFF,TGCGCCAGCAGCCAAGATATTCCCAGCCGCTACCTAAAGCGGGGGGACAGGGCCGGGGAGCTGTTTTTT
.,TRBJ2-3,few,TRBV20-1,CSARDAGSTDTQYF,TGCAGTGCTAGAGATGCCGGGAGCACAGATACGCAGTATTTT
.,TRBJ1-6,.,TRBV6-1,CASSDWDKYNSPLHF,TGTGCCAGCAGCGATTGGGACAAGTATAATTCACCCCTCCACTTT
.,TRBJ2-3,.,TRBV5-1,CASSLPRFSTDTQYF,TGCGCCAGCAGCTTGCCCAGGTTTAGCACAGATACGCAGTATTTT
.,TRBJ2-1,.,TRBV27,CASSRGTGAGYEQFF,TGTGCCAGCAGTCGCGGGACGGGAGCTGGCTATGAGCAGTTCTTC
.,TRBJ1-4,.,TRBV18,CASSRRETNEKLFF,TGTGCCAGCTCACGACGGGAAACTAATGAAAAACTGTTTTTT
TRBD1,TRBJ1-1,.,TRBV7-2,CASSLASQGAGNTEAFF,TGTGCCAGCAGCTTAGCTTCTCAGGGGGCGGGGAACACTGAAGCTTTCTTT
TRBD2,TRBJ2-7,.,TRBV9,CASSVASGGAYEQYF,TGTGCCAGCAGCGTTGCTAGCGGGGGGGCCTACGAGCAGTACTTC
.,TRBJ2-4,few,TRBV7-8,CASSLDLATGNIQYF,TGTGCCAGCAGCTTAGATCTGGCGACAGGCAACATTCAGTACTTC
.,TRBJ2-7,few,TRBV20-1,CSARGGGGSYEQYF,TGCAGTGCCCGGGGCGGTGGCGGCTCCTACGAGCAGTACTTC
TRBD2,TRBJ2-3,.,TRBV11-2,CASSLDLAGGPYTQYF,TGTGCCAGCAGCTTAGATCTAGCGGGGGGGCCTTATACGCAGTATTTT
TRBD2,TRBJ2-1,.,TRBV20-1,CSAPPRLAGRGEQFF,TGCAGTGCTCCTCCCAGACTAGCGGGGAGAGGTGAGCAGTTCTTC
TRBD1,TRBJ1-6,many,TRBV2,CASSPRQGGYNSPLHF,TGTGCCAGCAGTCCGAGACAGGGGGGTTATAATTCACCCCTCCACTTT
.,TRBJ1-6,.,TRBV12-3/TRBV12-4,CASSLQDNSPLHF,TGTGCCAGCAGTTTACAGGATAATTCACCCCTCCACTTT
TRBD1,TRBJ1-2,few,TRBV29-1,CSVRTGKYGYTF,TGCAGCGTTCGGACAGGGAAATATGGCTACACCTTC
.,TRBJ2-5,.,TRBV19,CASSDDSVRETQYF,TGTGCCAGTAGTGACGACTCAGTAAGAGAGACCCAGTACTTC
.,TRBJ1-1,.,TRBV6-5,CASSYSIAWAGYTEAFF,TGTGCCAGCAGTTACTCGATAGCGTGGGCAGGTTACACTGAAGCTTTCTTT
.,TRBJ1-5,.,TRBV20-1,CSALPGGHQPQHF,TGCAGTGCCTTGCCGGGCGGGCACCAGCCCCAGCATTTT
TRBD2,TRBJ2-1,.,TRBV18,CASSGTSGGLQFF,TGTGCCAGCTCTGGGACTAGCGGGGGCCTCCAGTTCTTC
.,TRBJ2-5,.,TRBV7-9,CASVRNQETQYF,TGTGCCAGCGTACGTAACCAAGAGACCCAGTACTTC
TRBD1,TRBJ2-2,few,TRBV7-3,CASSSDRDGGELFF,TGTGCCAGCAGCTCGGACAGGGATGGCGGGGAGCTGTTTTTT
.,TRBJ2-7,few,TRBV7-7,CASSFASSGEQYF,TGTGCCAGCAGCTTTGCTAGCTCGGGGGAGCAGTACTTC
TRBD1,TRBJ2-2,few,TRBV7-2,CASRQTGAAGELFF,TGTGCCAGCAGACAGACAGGGGCGGCCGGGGAGCTGTTTTTT
TRBD2,TRBJ2-3,few,TRBV6-1,CASKTSGGPKNADTQYF,TGTGCCAGCAAGACTAGCGGGGGGCCCAAGAATGCAGATACGCAGTATTTT
.,TRBJ1-5,few,TRBV12-3/TRBV12-4,CASRQTGNSNQPQHF,TGTGCCAGCAGACAGACAGGTAATAGCAATCAGCCCCAGCATTTT
.,TRBJ1-1,.,TRBV7-9,CASIGLGAEAFF,TGTGCCAGCATTGGTTTGGGGGCTGAAGCTTTCTTT
TRBD2,TRBJ2-1,few,TRBV3-1,CASSRAGGEDEQFF,TGTGCCAGCAGCCGAGCGGGGGGAGAGGATGAGCAGTTCTTC
.,TRBJ1-4,few,TRBV4-1,CASSGKGLPNEKLFF,TGCGCCAGCTCCGGCAAGGGGTTACCTAATGAAAAACTGTTTTTT
TRBD1,TRBJ1-6,.,TRBV4-3,CASSRTPGQGNSPLHF,TGCGCCAGCAGCCGGACCCCGGGACAGGGGAATTCACCCCTCCACTTT